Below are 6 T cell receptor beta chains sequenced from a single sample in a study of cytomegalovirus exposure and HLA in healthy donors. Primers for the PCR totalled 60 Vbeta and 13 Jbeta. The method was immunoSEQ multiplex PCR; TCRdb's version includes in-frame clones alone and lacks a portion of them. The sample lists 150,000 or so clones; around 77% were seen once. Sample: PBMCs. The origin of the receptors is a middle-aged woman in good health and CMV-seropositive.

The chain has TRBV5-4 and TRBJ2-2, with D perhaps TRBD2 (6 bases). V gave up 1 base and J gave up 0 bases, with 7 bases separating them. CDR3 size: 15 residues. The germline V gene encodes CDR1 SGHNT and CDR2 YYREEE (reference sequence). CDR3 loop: CASSLWGANTGELFF. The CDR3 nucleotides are TGTGCCAGCAGCTTGTGGGGGGCGAACACCGGGGAGCTGTTTTTT. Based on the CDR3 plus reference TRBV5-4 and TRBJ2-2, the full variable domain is ETGVTQSPTHLIKTRGQQVTLRCSSQSGHNTVSWYQQALGQGPQFIFQYYREEENGRGNFPPRFSGLQFPNYSSELNVNALELDDSALYLCASSLWGANTGELFFGEGSRLTVL.

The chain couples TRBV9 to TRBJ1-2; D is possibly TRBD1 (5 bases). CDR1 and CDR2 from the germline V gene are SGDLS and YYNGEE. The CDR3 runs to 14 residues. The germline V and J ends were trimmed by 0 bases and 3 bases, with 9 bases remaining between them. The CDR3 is CASSVGIGDYGYTF. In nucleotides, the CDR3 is TGTGCCAGCAGCGTAGGGATAGGGGACTATGGCTACACCTTC.

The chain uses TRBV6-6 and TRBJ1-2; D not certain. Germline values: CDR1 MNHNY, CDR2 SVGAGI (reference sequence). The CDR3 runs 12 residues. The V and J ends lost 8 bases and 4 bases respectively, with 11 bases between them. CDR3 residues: CASHLEAYGYTF. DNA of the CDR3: TGTGCCAGCCACCTTGAGGCCTATGGCTACACCTTC.

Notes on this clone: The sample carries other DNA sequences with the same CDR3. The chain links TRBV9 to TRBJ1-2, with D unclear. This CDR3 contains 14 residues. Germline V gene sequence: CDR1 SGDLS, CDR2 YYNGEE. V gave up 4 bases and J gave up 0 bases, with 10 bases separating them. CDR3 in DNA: TGTGCCAGCAGCATAGACTATTCTAACTATGGCTACACCTTC. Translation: CASSIDYSNYGYTF. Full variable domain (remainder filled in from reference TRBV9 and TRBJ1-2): DSGVTQTPKHLITATGQRVTLRCSPRSGDLSVYWYQQSLDQGLQFLIQYYNGEERAKGNILERFSAQQFPDLHSELNLSSLELGDSALYFCASSIDYSNYGYTFGSGTRLTVV.

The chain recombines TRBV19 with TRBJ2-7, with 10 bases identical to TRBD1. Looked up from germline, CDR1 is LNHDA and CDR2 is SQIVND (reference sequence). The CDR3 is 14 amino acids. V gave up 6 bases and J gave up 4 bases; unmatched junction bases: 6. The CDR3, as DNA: TGTGCCAGTAGCCCCGGGACAGGGGAATACGAGCAGTACTTC. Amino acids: CASSPGTGEYEQYF.

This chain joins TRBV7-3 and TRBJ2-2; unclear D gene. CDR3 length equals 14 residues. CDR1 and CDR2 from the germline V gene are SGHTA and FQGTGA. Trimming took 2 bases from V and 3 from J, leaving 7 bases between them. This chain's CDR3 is CASSLVQDTGELFF. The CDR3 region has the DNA TGTGCCAGCAGCTTAGTGCAGGACACCGGGGAGCTGTTTTTT.